The sequence of this T cell receptor (beta chain) was determined in a study of neurological immune-mediated disorders. cDNA was made by 5'RACE with 10-nucleotide random UMIs. Every sequencing run generated over 170 million TCR-beta sequences from 15-18 subjects. MiXCR, run by TCRdb on the 5' RACE reads, gives a single entry per CDR3 protein. The sample has some 57,000 distinct CDR3 sequences; 4% to 6% are singletons. This clonotype was found many times. Source material: PBMCs. The sequence was collected from a woman in her 50s with multiple sclerosis.

CDR3 DNA: TGTGCCAGCAACCGGGACACGTCCTACGAGCAGTACTTC. This translates into CASNRDTSYEQYF. V usage is TRBV7-9 and J usage is TRBJ2-7, with a tentative D call TRBD1 (6 bases). This CDR3 region has 13 residues. Trimming shortened V by 7 bases and J by 1 base, and 11 bases separated the two germline ends. Germline V lookup: CDR1 SEHNR, CDR2 FQNEAQ (reference sequence).